This TCR beta chain was captured in a study of response to subunit inactivated influenza vaccine. TCRdb re-analysed the RT-PCR reads in MiXCR, keeping a single row per CDR3 protein. The data contain hundreds of thousands of distinct CDR3 sequences, less than 8% of them singletons. Germline assignment: CDR1 MNHEY and CDR2 SVGEGT. This CDR3 spans 14 amino acids. With V trimmed by 7 bases and J by 0 bases, 3 bases remained unmatched. This clonotype appeared many times. Its antigen is as yet unknown. Regarding the study as a whole: Authors suggested seasonal influenza vaccinations each recruit few new T cells.

Here the sequenced sample was PBMCs from blood, taken less than 30 months after vaccination. The chain combines TRBV6-2 or TRBV6-3 with TRBJ2-7; 10 bases are shared with TRBD1. This clonotype was obtained from a man between 50 and 75 years old who received an inactivated influenza vaccine. The CDR3 loop reads CASNDRGPSYEQYF. In DNA form, the CDR3 reads TGTGCCAGCAACGACAGGGGGCCCTCCTACGAGCAGTACTTC.